The source of this T cell receptor beta chain is a study of cytomegalovirus exposure and HLA in healthy donors (TCRdb year 2017). The study in broad terms: In an earlier analysis of some 550 of the donors, 276 Gb of sequence data and 117 million unique TCR beta sequences from roughly 190 million T cells were reported. The study aimed to test whether signatures of past pathogen exposure could be identified by cataloging public T cell receptors. An early release covering roughly 600 HLA-typed donors comprised roughly 300 gigabases of sequencing data and around 86 million unique TCR sequences. Among about 370 genotyped donors of the cohort, an average of roughly 230,000 unique TCR beta nucleotide sequences was sequenced per donor, of which roughly 17% were non-productive. The genetic ancestry cluster associated with self-reported Caucasian donors included over 65% of the 350 to 500 genotyped donors. A later genetic analysis used genome-wide SNP genotypes for about 55% of the 666 donors, treating that subset as a discovery cohort. Class I and class II HLA loci were covered by the typing at four-digit resolution. Donor age, sex, ethnicity and CMV serostatus were collected together with the repertoire data. The T cell repertoires of under 750 subjects were profiled by immunosequencing and related to cytomegalovirus serostatus. The later analysis used no new phenotypic data to find candidate immune exposures, relying instead on TCR beta sequences and their occurrence across donors. All discovery cohort repertoires had been generated using a single sequencing platform. Besides the first cohort of roughly 660 subjects, a separate validation cohort made up of some 110 different subjects was used. To predict cytomegalovirus infection status, the study combined high-throughput TCR immunosequencing, statistical association of individual TCRs with disease status, and machine learning. To decide whether each TCR beta V gene segment behaved as functional or pseudogenic, an earlier analysis of over 500 of the donors relied on high-throughput TCR beta sequencing. To study patterns of TCR occurrence, a later analysis re-analyzed previously published TCR beta repertoires from under 750 donors and added high-resolution HLA genotyping. The number of donors typed differed by locus, with about 620-630 for A, B, C, DRB1 and DQB1, roughly 550 for DQA1, some 570 for DPA1, and some 450 for DPB1. About five DR-DQ haplotypes were treated as single units for association and clustering because of strong linkage in the cohort.

Results the study describes overall, beyond this receptor: According to the authors, the approach could potentially be generalized to other disease states and immunological phenotypes. HLA typing was unavailable for some donors at each locus, so association tests used only the typed subset. In a later genetic analysis, a missense DCLRE1C variant was associated with V-gene and J-gene trimming of TCR beta chains, and the association was replicated in an independent cohort. Compared with the roughly 710-donor mean, donors in an Asian-associated ancestry cluster had fewer N-insertions in productive TCRs, according to a later genetic analysis. Sequencing depth was assumed to be roughly uniform across donors in the presence/absence analyses, though that assumption may not hold. A later analysis found that HLA-associated TCR beta chains were more clonally expanded and had lower generation probabilities than equally common non-associated chains. A few of the identified cytomegalovirus-associated TCR beta chains were confirmed in vitro to be specific for cytomegalovirus antigens. About 15 rarely observed V segments, including chromosome 9 orphons, were excluded from the earlier analysis of several hundred of the donors because counts were too low. In a later analysis, several top co-occurrence clusters were reported to appear linked to parvovirus B19, influenza, CMV and Epstein-Barr virus. A further reported finding was that TCR beta sequences accurately predicted the HLA-A and HLA-B alleles for most subjects in the first cohort. A later analysis found that TCR association rates varied across HLA loci, with DRB1 alleles showing the most associated TCRs and HLA-C alleles the fewest. Linkage disequilibrium might explain the correlated functional status among segregating V segments, but an unknown experimental factor could not be ruled out. Most CMV-associated TCR beta chains appeared to be HLA-restricted in a later analysis, and the HLA associations seemed to be driven largely by CMV exposure. The 87-base-pair reads could not distinguish some IMGT-functional V segments, including TRBV6-2 and TRBV6-3, so those segments were excluded. In both the original and validation cohorts, the classifier was reported to diagnose cytomegalovirus status with high specificity and sensitivity. The sequencing pipeline was judged likely to have produced a cluster of highly shared sequence variants as a technical artifact. When HLA alleles, especially DR and DQ, strongly co-occurred, TCR associations were difficult to assign to individual alleles. While some public TCRs were present in many individuals, most TCR sequences turned up only very rarely across donors. CMV serostatus was the only immune exposure information available for the cohort. At a false discovery rate of 0.05, a later analysis linked approximately 18,000 TCR beta sequences to specific HLA alleles. The study listed 150 to 200 TCR beta chains as associated with cytomegalovirus. Only TCR beta chains were sequenced in this cohort, and the absence of alpha or paired-chain data limited detectable features. Broadly in line with IMGT annotations, most TCR beta V segments showed up in productive rearrangements about 87% or about 30% of the time in an earlier analysis of around 550 of the donors.

There are 13 amino acids in the CDR3, from cysteine to phenylalanine inclusive. Kept here is only the CDR3 DNA, which spans 39 bases and is read in frame from base 1. Based on the germline V gene (reference sequence), the CDR1 and CDR2 sequences are SGHKS and YYEKEE. For this chain, trimming is 5 bases at the V end and 3 bases at the J end, and the number of junction bases without a gene match is 4. The cohort was made up of about 610 healthy bone marrow donors. Cohort members were all nominally healthy when sampled, although unrecorded immune exposures were likely present. The donor tested CMV seropositive and was one of the 289 seropositive cohort members. Every donor gave a peripheral blood sample, and the peripheral blood mononuclear cells from that sample were used for TCR beta sequencing. The Qiagen DNeasy Blood Extraction Kit was used to extract genomic DNA from the blood cell samples. On this clone: The target of this receptor is not known.

The library relied on the immunoSEQ multiplex PCR assay. A mixture of 60 forward primers for TCR Vbeta segments and 13 reverse primers for TCR Jbeta segments was used in the multiplex PCR. A multiplex PCR assay on genomic DNA amplified the CDR3 region of rearranged TCR beta genes. The Illumina HiSeq System was used to sequence the amplified TCR beta libraries as 87-base-pair reads. In the original analysis: A later analysis counted some 80 million unique TCR beta chains across the 650 to 700 repertoires, and around 9.9 million of these chains were shared by at least two donors. Raw reads were error-corrected and collapsed into unique sequences by a nearest-neighbor algorithm in which closely related sequences were merged to remove PCR and sequencing errors. CDR3 sequences were aligned to IMGT reference sequences to assign V, D and J gene segments. For a sequence to be retained, at least a six-nucleotide match to both a V gene segment and a J gene segment was required. Rearrangements were classified as productive when the CDR3 lacked stop codons and remained in frame with V and J, and all other rearrangements were classified as non-productive. Following IMGT convention, CDR3 was defined as the stretch from the second conserved V-encoded cysteine to the conserved J-encoded phenylalanine. The earlier analysis of around 640 of the donors excluded sequences that lacked an unambiguous match to a single V gene segment. An earlier analysis of a few hundred of the donors called V segments functional above 56.7% productive rearrangements and segregating when the between-donor standard deviation exceeded 5%. A statistical classification framework was developed to diagnose cytomegalovirus status using the catalog of TCR beta chain sequences. V and J gene assignment, in a later analysis, came from comparing TCR nucleotide sequences with IMGT/GENE-DB human TR gene sequences. The TCRdist pipeline was used in a later analysis to assign CDR3 sequences and most-parsimonious VDJ recombination scenarios. A later analysis defined each TCR beta chain by its CDR3 amino acid sequence plus V-gene family, and excluded reads lacking a unique V-gene family. To address suspected cross-contamination and a sequencing artifact, a later analysis removed roughly 640 highly shared, low-generation-probability nucleotide sequences. A later analysis calculated a clonal expansion index for each public chain from normalized within-repertoire ranks of inferred template counts. In a later analysis, generation probabilities were computed with a VDJ recombination model fitted to out-of-frame rearrangements, and the resulting probabilities were checked against IGoR. A later analysis scored TCR-TCR, TCR-HLA and TCR-CMV co-occurrence with hypergeometric tests, applying a repertoire-size bias correction to TCR pairs. In a later analysis, false discovery rates were estimated by permuting HLA or CMV assignments 20 times. A later analysis grouped co-occurring TCRs with DBSCAN, adding TCRdist sequence similarity when clustering within HLA-allele-positive subsets. Repertoires with fewer than 30,000 or more than 120,000 public chains were left out of co-occurrence clustering, as were five repertoires with anomalous nucleotide sharing. The immuneACCESS repertoire file appears here via TCRdb, limited to in-frame rearrangements. These files lack a portion of the clones; in checked studies, under half of the deficit traces to unresolved V genes, and the cause of the others is not known. V, J and clone size were drawn from that table, and D and trimming were deduced from the DNA. The sample table gives 100,000 to 150,000 clones. In total, the top ten clones hold approximately 1.7% of the sample.

The sequenced material came from PBMCs. The chain was built from TRBV5-5 and TRBJ1-2; 7 central nucleotides agree with TRBD1. The sequence was collected from a woman between 40 and 50 years old in good health and CMV-seropositive. The DNA reads as follows: TGTGCCAGCAGTCCAGGGGGTGACTATGGCTACACCTTC. This encodes CASSPGGDYGYTF.